These 10 T cell receptor beta chains came from one sample sequenced in a study of cytotoxic CD8 clonotypes in ibrutinib-treated CLL. Libraries were prepared by immunoSEQ multiplex PCR; TCRdb keeps only in-frame clonotypes and omits some of them. The profile shows 150,000 or so clones, around 82% of them singletons. This specimen consisted of PBMCs, obtained after 36 months of ibrutinib treatment. Receptors originate from a human donor with chronic lymphocytic leukemia.

V gene TRBV7-2 combines with J gene TRBJ2-7, with D perhaps given as TRBD1 or TRBD2 (5 bases each). The CDR3 loop spans 14 amino acids. From germline, CDR1 is SGHTA and CDR2 FQGNSA. The V end lost 0 bases, the J end lost 6 bases, and 12 bases lay between the germline ends. The CDR3 sequence: CASSLAQGRGEQYF. In nucleotides, the CDR3 is TGTGCCAGCAGCTTAGCTCAGGGACGGGGCGAGCAGTACTTC.

The rearrangement links TRBV7-9 to TRBJ1-1; D remains unclear. Germline CDR1 SEHNR, CDR2 FQNEAQ (reference sequence). The ends were cut back, 5 bases at V and 11 bases at J, with 18 bases in the middle. CDR3 size: 13 residues. DNA of the CDR3: TGTGCCAGCAGCCGAATTGGACGGGAGTATGCTTTCTTT. As protein: CASSRIGREYAFF.

The chain combines TRBV4-1 with TRBJ1-4; D is possibly TRBD1 (5 bases). Germline CDR1 reads MGHRA; CDR2 reads YSYEKL. This CDR3 is built from 15 residues. V was trimmed by 0 bases and J by 7 bases, leaving 12 bases between them. CDR3 in amino acids: CASSQDGAGFEKLFF. Here the CDR3 DNA reads TGCGCCAGCAGCCAAGATGGGGCAGGGTTTGAAAAACTGTTTTTT.

Written as DNA, the CDR3 is TGTGCCAGCAGCTTGGCCAGCACAGGGGGAACCACTGAAGCTTTCTTT. As protein: CASSLASTGGTTEAFF. The J gene is TRBJ1-1, the V gene TRBV5-4, with 8 bases fitting TRBD1. This CDR3 has 16 amino acids. V shed 0 bases, J shed 4 bases, and the junction held 8 bases outside the gene matches. Germline V gene lookup returns CDR1 SGHNT and CDR2 YYREEE (reference sequence). Full variable domain (missing parts from reference TRBV5-4 and TRBJ1-1): ETGVTQSPTHLIKTRGQQVTLRCSSQSGHNTVSWYQQALGQGPQFIFQYYREEENGRGNFPPRFSGLQFPNYSSELNVNALELDDSALYLCASSLASTGGTTEAFFGQGTRLTVV.

This clone was detected only a few times. This chain uses TRBV7-9 with TRBJ1-2, with D possibly being TRBD1 (5 bases). Trimming removed 4 bases at V and 4 bases at J, with 7 bases between. The CDR3 runs to 12 residues. The germline gives CDR1 SEHNR, CDR2 FQNEAQ (reference sequence). CDR3 nucleotide sequence: TGTGCCAGCAGCTCGGACATCTATGGCTACACCTTC. Residues: CASSSDIYGYTF.

The rearrangement links TRBV7-8 to TRBJ1-5; D uncertain. CDR1 and CDR2 (germline): SGHVS, FQNEAQ. The V end was cut by 5 bases, the J end by 4 bases, with 15 bases between. The CDR3 sequence is 15 residues long. The CDR3: CASSPDGVGNQPQHF. The CDR3 nucleotides are TGTGCCAGCAGCCCGGACGGGGTGGGGAATCAGCCCCAGCATTTT.

This clone has just one count. The chain couples TRBV7-3 to TRBJ2-1, with 8 positions matching TRBD2. Per the germline V gene, CDR1 is SGHTA and CDR2 is FQGTGA. The CDR3 loop spans 15 amino acids. The V segment lost 5 bases and the J segment 6 bases; nucleotides outside the gene matches: 9. The CDR3 protein is CASSRAGVLRNEQFF. As DNA, the CDR3 is TGTGCCAGCAGCCGAGCGGGAGTTTTGCGCAATGAGCAGTTCTTC.

The chain joins TRBV18 to TRBJ1-2; 9 bases line up with TRBD1. CDR1 KGHSH and CDR2 LQKENI come from the germline V gene. Germline trimming cut 0 bases from V and 8 bases from J; bases unmatched to any gene: 10. This CDR3 has 16 amino acids. The CDR3 loop is CASSPPATGGSRGYTF. CDR3 sequence (DNA): TGTGCCAGCTCACCACCGGCGACAGGGGGATCGCGGGGCTACACCTTC.

The rearrangement links TRBV5-4 to TRBJ2-7; 7 bases line up with TRBD1. The V gene's germline CDR1 is SGHNT and CDR2 YYREEE (reference sequence). CDR3 size: 13 residues. V lost 1 base to trimming and J lost 2 bases; unmatched junction nucleotides: 0. The CDR3 loop is CASSLQGAYEQYF. CDR3 nucleotide sequence: TGTGCCAGCAGCTTGCAGGGGGCCTACGAGCAGTACTTC.

This clone was recorded a few times. The rearrangement uses TRBV4-2 and TRBJ1-1, with D unclear. Per germline, CDR1 LGHNA and CDR2 YNFKEQ. This CDR3 contains 12 residues. V shed 6 bases and J shed 1 base, with 6 bases lying between them. The CDR3 sequence: CASRRQNTEAFF. CDR3 DNA: TGTGCCAGCAGACGACAGAACACTGAAGCTTTCTTT.